This TCR beta chain was retrieved from a study of T cell responses to AZD1222 COVID-19 vaccine. Study in general: Timing groups of about 4 and about 12 weeks for second doses were pooled. The study's findings and limits: The study identified only 6 or 7 AZD1222 recipients as seropositive at baseline. White British donors predominated, females outnumbered males, and clonal diversity was possibly underestimated. Across spike, vaccine-associated CD4 TCRs were found, dominant at 160-218 and 743-854.

TCRdb's table, derived via immunoSEQ multiplex PCR, lists solely in-frame clones and lacks some. The sample shows 95,000 to 150,000 clones, roughly 90% of them seen only once. This CDR3 is built from 13 residues. The V gene lost 4 bases and the J gene lost 8 bases, with 14 bases spanning the gap. Germline V gene lookup returns CDR1 MNHEY and CDR2 SVGEGT. This clone was seen a single time. Its specificity is unknown. The TCR originated in an adult in good health. The rearrangement joins TRBV6-2 or TRBV6-3 to TRBJ1-1; tentative D call: TRBD1 (6 bases). The specimen was peripheral blood, collected on day 0 of AZD1222 vaccination. The CDR3 region is CASSSLVRGEAFF. In DNA form, the CDR3 reads TGTGCCAGCAGTTCCCTAGTCAGGGGAGAAGCTTTCTTT.